Listed here is a single T cell receptor beta chain. The data are from a study of control samples from healthy donors and cancer patients. Assay: immunoSEQ multiplex PCR; the TCRdb copy retains only in-frame clones and omits some. The table includes about 51,000 clones, 75% to 85% detected once. The sample comprised blood. This TCR came from a man between 65 and 85 years old in good health.

CDR3 loop: CASSPQPRQGGIDTQYF. The CDR3 coding sequence is TGTGCCAGCAGCCCGCAACCTAGACAGGGCGGTATAGATACGCAGTATTTT. The chain joins TRBV7-3 to TRBJ2-3; 7 nucleotides line up with TRBD1. The CDR3 sequence is 17 residues long. Per germline, CDR1 SGHTA and CDR2 FQGTGA. The V segment lost 5 bases and the J segment 5 bases; nucleotides outside the gene matches: 16.